The present entry profiles one TCR beta chain with its context. PCR primers comprised 60 Vbeta and 13 Jbeta primers. The protocol was immunoSEQ multiplex PCR, while the TCRdb copy is restricted to in-frame clones and leaves out a portion. The sample includes around 150,000 clones, more than 70% of them seen just once. The sample originates from a study of cytomegalovirus exposure and HLA in healthy donors. Germline assignment: CDR1 SGHRS and CDR2 YFSETQ. The CDR3 runs 14 residues. Trimming shortened V by 3 bases and J by 4 bases, and 10 bases separated the two germline ends. The gene calls are TRBV5-1 and TRBJ2-2; a weak D match, TRBD1 (5 bases). What was sequenced was PBMCs. This sequence originates from a man younger than 40 in good health and CMV-seronegative. The CDR3 region has the DNA TGCGCCAGCAGCTATGCAGGGTCCACCGGGGAGCTGTTTTTT. It is translated as CASSYAGSTGELFF.